Sequencing of this TCR beta chain was carried out in a study of T and B cells in COVID-19 patients. Multiplex PCR with BIOMED2 TRB-A/B primer pools amplified TRB rearrangements. TCRdb ran MiXCR on the multiplex PCR reads and lists one entry per CDR3 protein. This sample yields about 15,000 distinct CDR3 sequences, of which roughly 29% are seen a single time; more than 0.9% belongs to the top ten. TRB was amplified from about 260-540 ng of blood genomic DNA. This sequence was found in a human donor who had recovered from COVID-19. Source material: blood.

CDR3 nucleotides: TGTGCCAGCAGTTTCGGACAGGGGCATAGCAATCAGCCCCAGCATTTT. This translates into CASSFGQGHSNQPQHF. This chain links TRBV6-5 with TRBJ1-5, with 9 bases aligning to TRBD1. With V trimmed by 4 bases and J by 0 bases, 4 bases remained unmatched. This CDR3 has 16 residues. Germline CDR1 and CDR2: MNHEY and SVGAGI.